This record looks at one T cell receptor (beta chain) sequence and its context. Antigen unknown. The data were produced by immunoSEQ multiplex PCR, yet TCRdb's version contains in-frame clones alone and is incomplete. Among 250,000 to 350,000 clones listed, around 90% were seen once. Germline values: CDR1 MNHEY, CDR2 SVGAGI. This CDR3 is built from 11 residues. The junction had 2 bases not matched to a gene; V was cut back by 6 bases and J by 7 bases. The data derive from a study of cytomegalovirus exposure and HLA in healthy donors. Whole-study context: The roughly 110 validation repertoires matched the 666 first-cohort repertoires in platform, a later analysis reported. Findings and caveats of the study: In vitro work confirmed that a few CMV-associated chains recognize CMV antigens. Among TCR beta chains, those listed as cytomegalovirus-associated numbered around 160. Some public TCRs appeared in many individuals, while most sequences were rare.

The chain employs TRBV6-5 and TRBJ1-1, with TRBD1 matching over 7 bases. This receptor was obtained from a young man in good health and CMV-seronegative. The sequencing input was PBMCs. The CDR3 region is CASSQGGEAFF. The DNA for the CDR3 is TGTGCCAGCAGCCAGGGGGGTGAAGCTTTCTTT.